The rows below give T cell receptor beta chains drawn from one sample of a study of blood T cell repertoires in COVID-19. Here immunoSEQ multiplex PCR was the method, and the copy in TCRdb shows in-frame clones only, minus some. In the table there are some 200,000 clones, over 75% of which are singletons. The sequenced sample was peripheral blood. These receptors were collected from a human donor in a cohort sampled during active COVID-19. CDR3s include the opening cysteine and the closing phenylalanine or tryptophan. The D gene is left open where the match is weak. Some rows have no size entry. The others give once, few or many, or a class for an expanded clone.

D gene,V gene,J gene,clone size,CDR3 DNA,CDR3 protein
-,TRBV5-4,TRBJ2-1,-,TGTGCCAGCAGCGCCGCCCGGGACTCACCGCGCGGGGATGAGCAGTTCTTC,CASSAARDSPRGDEQFF
-,TRBV3-1/TRBV3-2,TRBJ2-3,few,TGTGCCAGTCACTCGGGTAGCACAGATACGCAGTATTTT,CASHSGSTDTQYF
TRBD1,TRBV2,TRBJ2-1,once,TGTGCCAGCAGCCCCGACAGGGGGGCGGGTGAGCAGTTCTTC,CASSPDRGAGEQFF
TRBD1,TRBV19,TRBJ2-2,-,TGTGCCAGTAGTGTACAGGGGGGCACCGGGGAGCTGTTTTTT,CASSVQGGTGELFF
-,TRBV6-5,TRBJ2-3,-,TGTGCCAGCAGTCAGGGCAGGGGTCGTCCGCAGTATTTT,CASSQGRGRPQYF
-,TRBV4-1,TRBJ2-1,-,TGCGCCAGCAGCCAAGCGAAAAGGGAGGTCCACCATGAGCAGTTCTTC,CASSQAKREVHHEQFF
-,TRBV27,TRBJ1-5,-,TGTGCCAGCAGTTTACTCAGCGGGCCCCAGCATTTT,CASSLLSGPQHF
TRBD1,TRBV27,TRBJ1-5,-,TGTGCCAGCAGTTTTAGGGGGGACAGGGCCGGGGATCAGCCCCAGCATTTT,CASSFRGDRAGDQPQHF
-,TRBV19,TRBJ2-7,once,TGTGCCAGTAGTAATAGCGCATTCCACGAGCAGTACTTC,CASSNSAFHEQYF
TRBD1,TRBV30,TRBJ1-1,-,TGTGCCTGGGGGGGACAGAAAGCTTTCTTT,CAWGGQKAFF